Below, 24 T cell receptor beta chains from the same sample are listed, as sequenced in a study of cytomegalovirus exposure and HLA in healthy donors. The PCR had 60 Vbeta and 13 Jbeta primers. Only in-frame clones appear in the TCRdb table, and some are missing; sequencing was by immunoSEQ multiplex PCR. Among nearly 110,000 clones listed, 70% to 85% were seen once. Sample: PBMCs. These receptors originate from a man between 60 and 75 years old in good health and CMV-seronegative.

The chain uses TRBV5-4 and TRBJ2-5; the D gene is possibly TRBD1 (6 bases). This CDR3 has 14 residues. V shed 2 bases and J shed 2 bases, with 10 bases lying between them. CDR1 SGHNT and CDR2 YYREEE come from the germline V gene (reference sequence). CDR3 sequence (DNA): TGTGCCAGCAGCTTCGGACAGAAACAAGAGACCCAGTACTTC. Residues: CASSFGQKQETQYF.

The rearrangement links TRBV5-1 to TRBJ1-3; TRBD1 is a possible D gene (5 bases). The CDR3 totals 17 residues. Germline values: CDR1 SGHRS, CDR2 YFSETQ. Between the trimmed V and J ends, which lost 1 base and 0 bases, there was a span of 14 bases. CDR3 nucleotides: TGCGCCAGCAGCTTGTCTGGGGCGGGGTTCTCTGGAAACACCATATATTTT. It yields the protein CASSLSGAGFSGNTIYF. Supplemented by reference TRBV5-1 and TRBJ1-3, the full variable domain reads KAGVTQTPRYLIKTRGQQVTLSCSPISGHRSVSWYQQTPGQGLQFLFEYFSETQRNKGNFPGRFSGRQFSNSRSEMNVSTLELGDSALYLCASSLSGAGFSGNTIYFGEGSWLTVV.

The gene calls are TRBV6-5 and TRBJ2-5, with TRBD1 matching over 9 bases. Trimming cost V 6 bases and J 2 bases; bases outside gene matches: 7. CDR1 and CDR2 from the germline V gene are MNHEY and SVGAGI. The CDR3 is 15 residues long. The CDR3, as DNA: TGTGCCAGCAGGAAACAGGGGGCGCAACAAGAGACCCAGTACTTC. Encoded protein: CASRKQGAQQETQYF.

The genes are TRBV5-1 and TRBJ2-7; TRBD2 matches 7 bases. V lost 5 bases, J lost 4 bases, and 12 bases stayed unmatched. CDR3 length: 15 amino acids. From germline, CDR1 is SGHRS and CDR2 YFSETQ. The CDR3 DNA is TGCGCCAGCAGTCTGAGCGGGGACCCACGGTACGAGCAGTACTTC. Translating gives CASSLSGDPRYEQYF.

This clone occurred once. The rearrangement uses TRBV18 and TRBJ1-5; 7 bases match TRBD1. V lost 4 bases to trimming and J lost 3 bases; unmatched junction nucleotides: 3. Germline V gene sequence: CDR1 KGHSH, CDR2 LQKENI. CDR3 length: 14 amino acids. The CDR3 is CASSRQGNNQPQHF. DNA for the CDR3: TGTGCCAGCTCACGACAGGGTAACAATCAGCCCCAGCATTTT.

The rearrangement joins TRBV7-2 to TRBJ1-5, with D unclear. V lost 3 bases and J 5 bases, leaving 11 bases between the germline ends. The germline CDR1 and CDR2 sequences are SGHTA and FQGNSA. The CDR3 runs to 14 residues. For the CDR3, the DNA is TGTGCCAGCAGCTTCGGAGGAGCATATCAGCCCCAGCATTTT. As protein: CASSFGGAYQPQHF. The entire variable domain, with the rest obtained from reference TRBV7-2 and TRBJ1-5, is as follows: GAGVSQSPSNKVTEKGKDVELRCDPISGHTALYWYRQSLGQGLEFLIYFQGNSAPDKSGLPSDRFSAERTGGSVSTLTIQRTQQEDSAVYLCASSFGGAYQPQHFGDGTRLSIL.

The rearrangement links TRBV4-3 to TRBJ1-3; TRBD1 is a possible D gene (5 bases). Trimming removed 1 base from V and 2 bases from J, with 12 bases in between. CDR1 is LGHNA and CDR2 is YSLEER in the germline V gene. The CDR3 is made up of 16 amino acids. The CDR3 DNA is TGCGCCAGCAGCCAAGCGGCAGGGAGGACTGGAAACACCATATATTTT. This encodes CASSQAAGRTGNTIYF.

The chain has TRBV15 and TRBJ2-1; no firm D call. V was cut by 0 bases and J by 3 bases, with 12 bases left in between. Germline CDR1 LNHNV, CDR2 YYDKDF (reference sequence). The CDR3 has 16 residues. The CDR3 loop is CATSRDAAAVYNEQFF. CDR3 DNA sequence: TGTGCCACCAGCAGAGATGCGGCAGCCGTCTACAATGAGCAGTTCTTC.

The chain combines TRBV7-9 with TRBJ2-2, with D maybe TRBD2 (5 bases). CDR1 is SEHNR, CDR2 FQNEAQ, per germline (reference sequence). CDR3 length: 14 residues. V lost 3 bases to trimming and J lost 4 bases, with 9 bases between them. This CDR3 reads CASSFSEGTGELFF. The CDR3 DNA is TGTGCCAGCAGCTTTAGTGAGGGCACCGGGGAGCTGTTTTTT.

The rearrangement joins TRBV20-1 to TRBJ2-5, with no clear D. The germline gives CDR1 DFQATT, CDR2 SNEGSKA (reference sequence). The CDR3 is 11 residues long. V was pared by 8 bases and J by 3 bases, with 10 bases between. CDR3 DNA sequence: TGCAGTCCCGACAAAGAAGAGACCCAGTACTTC. It yields the protein CSPDKEETQYF.

The rearrangement uses TRBV4-1 and TRBJ2-2, with TRBD2 as a possible D gene (7 bases). Trimming removed 4 bases from V and 2 bases from J, with 14 bases in between. The CDR3 has 16 residues. Germline values: CDR1 MGHRA, CDR2 YSYEKL. CDR3 DNA: TGCGCCAGCAGCCCTGGCGCGGGGGCTAACACCGGGGAGCTGTTTTTT. Translating it yields CASSPGAGANTGELFF.

V usage is TRBV7-6 and J usage is TRBJ2-1; D is ambiguous. CDR3 length: 15 residues. Trimming left V 5 bases short and J 3 bases short, with 14 bases between. CDR1 is SGHVS, CDR2 FNYEAQ, per germline. Written as DNA, the CDR3 is TGTGCCAGCAGCCCGAAAAGAAGCTACTACAATGAGCAGTTCTTC. Translation gives CASSPKRSYYNEQFF.

The chain links TRBV5-1 to TRBJ2-2, with 8 bases matching TRBD2. The germline V gene encodes CDR1 SGHRS and CDR2 YFSETQ. V lost 1 base and J lost 6; bases outside the gene matches: 2. The CDR3 runs to 14 residues. The CDR3 DNA reads as TGCGCCAGCAGCTTGCCGGGGGGGTCCGGGGAGCTGTTTTTT. This translates into CASSLPGGSGELFF. The full variable domain, completed using reference TRBV5-1 and TRBJ2-2, is KAGVTQTPRYLIKTRGQQVTLSCSPISGHRSVSWYQQTPGQGLQFLFEYFSETQRNKGNFPGRFSGRQFSNSRSEMNVSTLELGDSALYLCASSLPGGSGELFFGEGSRLTVL.

The chain links TRBV19 to TRBJ1-5; D might be TRBD1 (5 bases). V gave up 6 bases and J gave up 2 bases, with 20 bases separating them. Germline CDR1 LNHDA, CDR2 SQIVND (reference sequence). The CDR3 totals 17 residues. CDR3 in DNA: TGTGCCAGTAGCGTGAGAGGGCCGGGACTCGGCAATCAGCCCCAGCATTTT. Protein product: CASSVRGPGLGNQPQHF. The full variable domain, in which reference TRBV19 and TRBJ1-5 provide the parts outside the CDR3, is DGGITQSPKYLFRKEGQNVTLSCEQNLNHDAMYWYRQDPGQGLRLIYYSQIVNDFQKGDIAEGYSVSREKKESFPLTVTSAQKNPTAFYLCASSVRGPGLGNQPQHFGDGTRLSIL.

This clone was observed once. The chain links TRBV4-2 to TRBJ1-5, with D perhaps matching TRBD1 (5 bases). The CDR3 sequence is 16 residues long. Germline values: CDR1 LGHNA, CDR2 YNFKEQ. Deletions cut 4 bases from V and 4 bases from J, with 17 bases between. The CDR3 bases are TGTGCCAGCAGCCGCAGTCTTAGGACAAATAATCAGCCCCAGCATTTT. Translating gives CASSRSLRTNNQPQHF.

In its sample, this clone was seen once. This chain links TRBV6-5 with TRBJ2-7; 8 positions match TRBD2. This CDR3 comprises 14 residues. Germline V gene lookup returns CDR1 MNHEY and CDR2 SVGAGI. With 3 bases clipped from V and 4 bases from J, the junction kept 5 bases outside the gene matches. The CDR3 protein is CASSYKRGRYEQYF. CDR3 in DNA: TGTGCCAGCAGTTATAAGCGGGGGAGGTACGAGCAGTACTTC.

This clone has a single count. The chain uses TRBV7-2 and TRBJ2-5, with 11 bases identical to TRBD1. In germline, CDR1 is SGHTA, CDR2 FQGNSA. The junction had 3 bases not matched to a gene; V was cut back by 5 bases and J by 1 base. This CDR3 region has 15 residues. In DNA, the CDR3 is TGTGCCAGCAGCCGGGACAGGGGGTTCCAAGAGACCCAGTACTTC. Translating it yields CASSRDRGFQETQYF.

The chain couples TRBV23-1 to TRBJ2-7, with 8 bases identical to TRBD1. Being an ORF, TRBV23-1 has a function that is uncertain. V was pared by 0 bases and J by 3 bases, with 13 bases of the junction left unmatched. The CDR3 is 18 amino acids. For the CDR3, the DNA is TGCGCCAGCAGTCAATCGGGGACCCGGGACAGGCCCCACTACGAGCAGTACTTC. It translates to CASSQSGTRDRPHYEQYF.

This chain links TRBV6-5 with TRBJ1-6; D gene ambiguous. Trimming took off 5 bases at V and 8 bases at J, with 7 bases between the two ends. The CDR3 is made up of 12 amino acids. The germline CDR1 and CDR2 sequences are MNHEY and SVGAGI. Written as DNA, the CDR3 is TGTGCCAGCAGTAACCGCGATTCACCCCTCCACTTT. Translated, it gives CASSNRDSPLHF.

The chain joins TRBV6-4 to TRBJ1-6; no clear D. The CDR3 is made up of 13 amino acids. Trimming pared 6 bases from V and 10 bases from J, leaving 13 bases between. Germline values: CDR1 MRHNA, CDR2 SNTAGT. CDR3 region: CASSDQAGSPLHF. The DNA of the CDR3 is TGTGCCAGCAGCGACCAAGCGGGGTCACCCCTCCACTTT.

The chain combines TRBV14 with TRBJ1-4, with D unresolved. The CDR3 contains 14 residues. Deletions cut 8 bases from V and 1 base from J, with 11 bases between. Germline loops: CDR1 SGHDN, CDR2 FVKESK. CDR3 region: CASRGAGTNEKLFF. DNA for the CDR3: TGTGCCAGCCGCGGTGCTGGAACTAATGAAAAACTGTTTTTT.

This rearrangement joins TRBV2 to TRBJ2-3, with a possible D match to TRBD2 (6 bases). In germline, CDR1 is SNHLY, CDR2 FYNNEI. The ends were cut back, 8 bases at V and 5 bases at J, with 14 bases in the middle. This CDR3 is built from 13 residues. This chain's CDR3 is CASRPGGGDTQYF. CDR3 DNA sequence: TGTGCCAGCCGACCTGGGGGAGGAGATACGCAGTATTTT.

This chain joins TRBV28 and TRBJ2-1; TRBD1 aligns across 7 bases. V lost 10 bases to trimming and J lost 7 bases; unmatched junction nucleotides: 13. Germline V gives CDR1 MDHEN, CDR2 SYDVKM. This CDR3 spans 14 amino acids. CDR3 residues: CATLTGVSWNEQFF. DNA of the CDR3: TGTGCCACCTTAACAGGGGTGAGTTGGAATGAGCAGTTCTTC.

The genes are TRBV12-5 and TRBJ2-7; 7 bases are shared with TRBD1. Per the germline V gene, CDR1 is LGHNT and CDR2 is FRNRAP. This CDR3 is built from 17 residues. Trimming took 2 bases from V and 1 from J; bases not matched to a gene: 11. The CDR3 DNA reads as TGTGCTAGTGGTTTGAAACGGACAGGCCACCTTTCCTACGAGCAGTACTTC. Its protein product is CASGLKRTGHLSYEQYF.